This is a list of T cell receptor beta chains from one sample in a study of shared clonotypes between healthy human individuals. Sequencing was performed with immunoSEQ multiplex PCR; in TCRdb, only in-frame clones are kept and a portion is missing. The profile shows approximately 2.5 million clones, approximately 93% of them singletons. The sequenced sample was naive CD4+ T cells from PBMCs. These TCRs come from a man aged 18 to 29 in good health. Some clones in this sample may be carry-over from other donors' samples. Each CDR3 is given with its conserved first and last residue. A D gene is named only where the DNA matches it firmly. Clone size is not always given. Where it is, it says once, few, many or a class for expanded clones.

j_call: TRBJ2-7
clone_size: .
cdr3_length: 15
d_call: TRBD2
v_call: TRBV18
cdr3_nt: TGTGCCAGCTCACCAGCTAGCGGCTGGACCTACGAGCAGTACTTC
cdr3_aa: CASSPASGWTYEQYF

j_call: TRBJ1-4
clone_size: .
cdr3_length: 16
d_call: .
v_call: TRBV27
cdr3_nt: TGTGCCAGCAGCCGAGGGATTGGGGTAAGGAGGGAAAAACTGTTTTTT
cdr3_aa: CASSRGIGVRREKLFF

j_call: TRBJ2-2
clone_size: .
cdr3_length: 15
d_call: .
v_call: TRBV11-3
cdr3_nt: TGTGCCAGCAGCTCGCAGGGCCCGAACACCGGGGAGCTGTTTTTT
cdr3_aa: CASSSQGPNTGELFF

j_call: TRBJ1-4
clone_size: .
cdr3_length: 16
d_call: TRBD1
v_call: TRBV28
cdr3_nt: TGTGCCAGCAGTTTCCTTAGGACAGGAGTTAATGAAAAACTGTTTTTT
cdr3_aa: CASSFLRTGVNEKLFF

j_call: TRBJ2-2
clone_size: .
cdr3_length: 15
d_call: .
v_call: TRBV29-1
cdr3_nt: TGCAGCGTTGAAGCGACGCAGGGAAACACCGGGGAGCTGTTTTTT
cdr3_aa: CSVEATQGNTGELFF

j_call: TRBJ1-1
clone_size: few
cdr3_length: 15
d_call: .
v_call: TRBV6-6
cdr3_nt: TGTGCCAGCAGTTACCCTGGAGGTTGGGACACTGAAGCTTTCTTT
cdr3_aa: CASSYPGGWDTEAFF

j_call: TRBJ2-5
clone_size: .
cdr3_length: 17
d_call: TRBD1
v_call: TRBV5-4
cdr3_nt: TGTGCCAGCAGCTGGAAGGGGACAGGCCGGTACCAAGAGACCCAGTACTTC
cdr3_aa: CASSWKGTGRYQETQYF

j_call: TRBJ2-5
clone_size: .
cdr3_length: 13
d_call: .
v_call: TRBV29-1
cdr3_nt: TGCAGCGTTGAAAGCCCTCTTGCCGAGACCCAGTACTTC
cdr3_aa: CSVESPLAETQYF

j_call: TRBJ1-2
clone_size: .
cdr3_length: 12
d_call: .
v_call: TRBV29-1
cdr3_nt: TGCAGCGTTGAATCTGCTAACTATGGCTACACCTTC
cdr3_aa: CSVESANYGYTF

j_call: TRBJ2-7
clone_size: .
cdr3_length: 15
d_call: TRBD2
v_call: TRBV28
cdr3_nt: TGTGCCAGCAGCCCGGGACTAGGGATGCCCTACGAGCAGTACTTC
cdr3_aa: CASSPGLGMPYEQYF

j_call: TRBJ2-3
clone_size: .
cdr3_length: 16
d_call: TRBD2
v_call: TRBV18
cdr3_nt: TGTGCCAGCTCACCAACGGGAGGGCCGGGCACAGATACGCAGTATTTT
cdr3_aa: CASSPTGGPGTDTQYF

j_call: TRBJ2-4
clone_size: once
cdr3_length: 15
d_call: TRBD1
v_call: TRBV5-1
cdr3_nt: TGCGCCAGCAGCTTCGGACAGGTAGCCAAAAACATTCAGTACTTC
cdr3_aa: CASSFGQVAKNIQYF

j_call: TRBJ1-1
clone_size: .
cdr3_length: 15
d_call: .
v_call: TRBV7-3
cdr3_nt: TGTGCCAGCAGCTTAACCAGGGAAGAGAACACTGAAGCTTTCTTT
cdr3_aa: CASSLTREENTEAFF

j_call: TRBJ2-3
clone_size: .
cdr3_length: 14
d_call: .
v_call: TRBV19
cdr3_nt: TGTGCCAGTGACACAGGCTGGAACACAGATACGCAGTATTTT
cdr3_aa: CASDTGWNTDTQYF

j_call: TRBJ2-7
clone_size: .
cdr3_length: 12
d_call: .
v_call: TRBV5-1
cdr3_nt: TGCGCCAGCAGCTCGACAGACTACGAGCAGTACTTC
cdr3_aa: CASSSTDYEQYF

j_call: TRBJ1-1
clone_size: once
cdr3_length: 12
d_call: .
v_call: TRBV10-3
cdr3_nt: TGTGCCATCAGTGTGGGGAACACTGAAGCTTTCTTT
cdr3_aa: CAISVGNTEAFF

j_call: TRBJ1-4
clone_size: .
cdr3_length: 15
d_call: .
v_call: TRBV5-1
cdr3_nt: TGCGCCAGCAGCTCCAACACCAAAACTAATGAAAAACTGTTTTTT
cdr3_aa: CASSSNTKTNEKLFF